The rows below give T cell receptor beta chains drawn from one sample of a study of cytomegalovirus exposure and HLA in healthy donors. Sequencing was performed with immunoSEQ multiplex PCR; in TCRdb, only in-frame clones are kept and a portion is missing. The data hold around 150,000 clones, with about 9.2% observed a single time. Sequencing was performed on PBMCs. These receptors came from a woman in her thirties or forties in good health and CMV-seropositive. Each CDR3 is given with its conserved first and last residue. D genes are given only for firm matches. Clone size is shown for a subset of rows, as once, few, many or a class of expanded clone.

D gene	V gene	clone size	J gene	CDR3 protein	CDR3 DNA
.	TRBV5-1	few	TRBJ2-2	CASSFGGVLANTGELFF	TGCGCCAGCAGCTTCGGAGGTGTACTCGCGAACACCGGGGAGCTGTTTTTT
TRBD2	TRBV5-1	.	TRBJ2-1	CASSSSSGGANEQFF	TGCGCCAGCAGCTCCTCTAGCGGGGGGGCCAATGAGCAGTTCTTC
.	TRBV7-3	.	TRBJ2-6	CASSLSGLQSSGANVLTF	TGTGCCAGCAGCTTATCGGGATTACAAAGCTCTGGGGCCAACGTCCTGACTTTC
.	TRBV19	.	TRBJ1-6	CASRGWGGNSPLHF	TGTGCCAGTCGTGGTTGGGGGGGGAATTCACCCCTCCACTTT
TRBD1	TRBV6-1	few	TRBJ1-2	CASSTRQGYYGYTF	TGTGCCAGCAGTACCAGACAGGGCTACTATGGCTACACCTTC
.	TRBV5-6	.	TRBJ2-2	CASSPELATGELFF	TGTGCCAGCAGCCCTGAATTGGCCACCGGGGAGCTGTTTTTT
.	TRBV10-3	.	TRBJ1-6	CATLQGDGSPLHF	TGTGCCACTCTCCAGGGCGATGGTTCACCCCTCCACTTT
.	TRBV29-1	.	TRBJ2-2	CSVAQKPTGELFF	TGCAGCGTTGCTCAGAAACCCACCGGGGAGCTGTTTTTT
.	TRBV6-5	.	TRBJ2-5	CASRQGGTQYF	TGTGCCAGCAGACAAGGGGGGACCCAGTACTTC
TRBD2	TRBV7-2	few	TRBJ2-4	CASSPGLAGNIQYF	TGTGCCAGCAGCCCGGGACTAGCGGGCAACATTCAGTACTTC
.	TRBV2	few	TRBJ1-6	CASRGEGRHNSPLHF	TGTGCCAGCAGGGGGGAGGGTCGGCATAATTCACCCCTCCACTTT
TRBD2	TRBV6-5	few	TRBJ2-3	CASRRLAGKDTQYF	TGTGCCAGCAGACGACTAGCGGGGAAAGATACGCAGTATTTT
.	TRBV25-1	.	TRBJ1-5	CASSDLTEDQPQHF	TGTGCCAGCAGTGATCTTACCGAGGATCAGCCCCAGCATTTT
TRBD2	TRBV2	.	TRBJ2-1	CASSEEAGGLYEQFF	TGTGCCAGCAGTGAAGAAGCGGGGGGGCTCTATGAGCAGTTCTTC
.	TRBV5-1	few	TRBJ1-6	CASSLGRAAGSANSPLHF	TGCGCCAGCAGCTTGGGTCGGGCGGCAGGGTCGGCCAATTCACCCCTCCACTTT
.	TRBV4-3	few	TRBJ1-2	CASSQVRSTFPMEGYTF	TGCGCCAGCAGCCAAGTCAGGTCCACATTCCCTATGGAAGGCTACACCTTC
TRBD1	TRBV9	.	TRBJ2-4	CASSVGQGNIQYF	TGTGCCAGCAGCGTGGGACAGGGAAACATTCAGTACTTC
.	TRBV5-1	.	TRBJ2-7	CASSLAQGWEQYF	TGCGCCAGCAGCTTGGCCCAGGGTTGGGAGCAGTACTTC
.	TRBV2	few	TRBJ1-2	CASSEARAGGYTF	TGTGCCAGCAGTGAAGCCAGGGCAGGAGGCTACACCTTC
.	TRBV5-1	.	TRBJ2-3	CASSLFSSWDTQYF	TGCGCCAGCAGCTTGTTTTCTAGCTGGGATACGCAGTATTTT
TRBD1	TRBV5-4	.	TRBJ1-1	CASSLPRTGLNEAFF	TGTGCCAGCAGCTTGCCCCGGACAGGCCTTAACGAAGCTTTCTTT
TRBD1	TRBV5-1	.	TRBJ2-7	CASRMDTGGEQYF	TGCGCCAGCAGGATGGATACAGGGGGCGAGCAGTACTTC
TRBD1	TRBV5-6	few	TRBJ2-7	CASSSRDRRSYEQYF	TGTGCCAGCAGCTCCCGGGACAGGCGCTCCTACGAGCAGTACTTC
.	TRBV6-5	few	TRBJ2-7	CASSPLRGYEQYF	TGTGCCAGCAGTCCCCTCAGGGGTTACGAGCAGTACTTC
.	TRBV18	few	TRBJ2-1	CASSRPNGEQFF	TGTGCCAGCTCTCGCCCCAACGGTGAGCAGTTCTTC
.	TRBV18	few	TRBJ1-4	CASSPPGRAEDEKLFF	TGTGCCAGCTCACCACCTGGACGAGCGGAAGATGAAAAACTGTTTTTT
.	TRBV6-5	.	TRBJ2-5	CASSYSGRQETQYF	TGTGCCAGCAGTTACTCTGGCAGGCAAGAGACCCAGTACTTC
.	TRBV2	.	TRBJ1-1	CASSVVILNTEAFF	TGTGCCAGCAGTGTTGTCATCCTGAACACTGAAGCTTTCTTT
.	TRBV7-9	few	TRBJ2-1	CASSLDFHEQFF	TGTGCCAGCAGCTTAGACTTTCACGAGCAGTTCTTC
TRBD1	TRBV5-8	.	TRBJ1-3	CASSYVGTEGNTIYF	TGTGCCAGCAGCTACGTTGGGACAGAAGGAAACACCATATATTTT
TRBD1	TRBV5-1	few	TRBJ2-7	CASSLYGTGASTYYEQYF	TGCGCCAGCAGCTTGTATGGGACAGGGGCATCTACCTACTACGAGCAGTACTTC
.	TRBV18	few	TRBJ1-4	CASSLQHSNEKLFF	TGTGCCAGCTCACTACAGCATTCTAATGAAAAACTGTTTTTT
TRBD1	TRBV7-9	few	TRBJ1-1	CASSSGQGRTEAFF	TGTGCCAGCAGCTCGGGACAGGGGAGGACTGAAGCTTTCTTT
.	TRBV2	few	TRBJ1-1	CASSEQGGMNTEAFF	TGTGCCAGCAGTGAGCAGGGAGGGATGAACACTGAAGCTTTCTTT
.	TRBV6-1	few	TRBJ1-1	CASTLAVRGEAFF	TGTGCCAGCACCCTGGCGGTAAGGGGTGAAGCTTTCTTT
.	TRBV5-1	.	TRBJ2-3	CASRTGKVSSTDTQYF	TGCGCCAGCAGAACAGGGAAAGTATCTAGCACAGATACGCAGTATTTT
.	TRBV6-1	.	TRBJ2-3	CASSAQIMTQGGTDTQYF	TGTGCCAGCAGTGCTCAAATAATGACCCAGGGTGGTACAGATACGCAGTATTTT
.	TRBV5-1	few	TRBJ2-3	CASSFTSGISTDTQYF	TGCGCCAGCAGCTTTACTTCCGGGATTAGCACAGATACGCAGTATTTT
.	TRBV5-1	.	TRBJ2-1	CASSLGGRSASSYNEQFF	TGCGCCAGCAGCTTGGGGGGCAGGTCGGCGTCCTCCTACAATGAGCAGTTCTTC
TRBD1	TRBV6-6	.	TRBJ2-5	CASSYPIGQGYETQYF	TGTGCCAGCAGTTACCCTATCGGACAGGGTTACGAGACCCAGTACTTC
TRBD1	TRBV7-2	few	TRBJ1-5	CASSLDAGGNQPQHF	TGTGCCAGCAGCTTAGATGCAGGGGGAAATCAGCCCCAGCATTTT
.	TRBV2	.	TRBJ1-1	CASSEIGALEGTEAFF	TGTGCCAGCAGTGAGATAGGGGCGCTTGAAGGGACTGAAGCTTTCTTT
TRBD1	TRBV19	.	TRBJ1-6	CASRGLTGGNSPLHF	TGTGCCAGTAGGGGACTGACAGGGGGCAATTCGCCCCTCCACTTT
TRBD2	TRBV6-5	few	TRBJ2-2	CASSPQRGGLRELFF	TGTGCCAGCAGTCCCCAGCGGGGGGGCCTACGGGAGCTGTTTTTT
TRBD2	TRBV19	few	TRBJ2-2	CASSISLRGAANTGELFF	TGTGCCAGTAGTATCAGTCTGCGGGGGGCCGCGAACACCGGGGAGCTGTTTTTT
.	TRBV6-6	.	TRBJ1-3	CASSYGSWSGNTIYF	TGTGCCAGCAGTTACGGCAGCTGGAGCGGAAACACCATATATTTT